The following is a T cell receptor (beta chain) sequence with its context. Antigen specificity is unknown. These data belong to a study of cytomegalovirus exposure and HLA in healthy donors. The CDR3 covers 14 residues. The junction had 7 bases not matched to a gene; V was cut back by 4 bases and J by 3 bases. The germline V gene encodes CDR1 SGHRS and CDR2 YFSETQ. Study-wide points: Diagnosis of cytomegalovirus status made by the classifier reportedly showed high specificity and sensitivity. DRB1 had the most TCR associations and HLA-C the fewest, a later analysis found, with rates varying by HLA locus. Several V segments, TRBV6-2 and TRBV6-3 among them, could not be told apart and were dropped.

PCR was performed using 60 Vbeta and 13 Jbeta primers. Sequenced by immunoSEQ multiplex PCR; TCRdb stores in-frame clones only, minus some. Of about 160,000 clones listed, 82% are singletons. This clonotype was obtained from a girl between 5 and 17 years old in good health and CMV-seropositive. This chain joins TRBV5-1 and TRBJ2-7; TRBD2 matches at 7 bases. The material sequenced was PBMCs. As DNA, the CDR3 is TGCGCCAGCAGCCCGACAGCGGGATTCTACGAGCAGTACTTC. It specifies CASSPTAGFYEQYF. Using reference TRBV5-1 and TRBJ2-7 for the parts outside the CDR3, the full variable domain is KAGVTQTPRYLIKTRGQQVTLSCSPISGHRSVSWYQQTPGQGLQFLFEYFSETQRNKGNFPGRFSGRQFSNSRSEMNVSTLELGDSALYLCASSPTAGFYEQYFGPGTRLTVT.